The 14 T cell receptor beta chains given below trace back to one sample, sequenced in a study of CD8 T cells in Susac syndrome (dated by TCRdb to 2018 to 2020). Library preparation employed the immunoSEQ multiplex PCR assay. RNA was extracted using the RNeasy kit, and about 0.5 to 1 ug of the RNA was reverse transcribed with random hexamers. TCRdb reprocessed the public reads (quality trimming at Q25 with fastp, clone calling with MiXCR) and kept in-frame beta chains. Rows matching on CDR3 protein sequence are summarized as one entry with the most common DNA and genes. This sample has some 150,000 distinct CDR3 sequences in its table, and approximately 95% of those were observed once. The leading ten clones occupy 0.16% of the sample. Sequencing was carried out using CD4+ T cells from PBMCs. Receptor source: a human donor with Susac syndrome.

Here the CDR3 DNA reads TGCGCCAGCAGCCAAGACGGCTCCAATCAGCCCCAGCATTTT. Translating it yields CASSQDGSNQPQHF. V is TRBV4-1 and J is TRBJ1-5; the D is unclear. Germline values: CDR1 MGHRA, CDR2 YSYEKL. Trimming removed 0 bases at V and 3 bases at J, with 6 bases between. The CDR3 covers 14 residues.

This chain connects TRBV4-1 to TRBJ1-2, with 8 bases matching TRBD1. The CDR3 totals 17 residues. After removal of 2 bases from V and 5 bases from J, the junction contained 13 bases not matched to a gene. Germline V gives CDR1 MGHRA, CDR2 YSYEKL. The CDR3 here is CASSQTLTTGAVYGYTF. CDR3 coding DNA: TGCGCCAGCAGCCAAACCTTAACGACAGGGGCGGTATATGGCTACACCTTC.

The rearrangement uses TRBV14 and TRBJ2-7; D gene ambiguous. The CDR3 contains 16 residues. Germline V CDR1 and CDR2: SGHDN, FVKESK. V lost 3 bases and J lost 3, with 18 bases in between. This chain's CDR3 is CASSHYVLTSNYEQYF. The DNA of the CDR3 is TGTGCCAGCAGCCATTATGTCCTGACATCCAACTACGAGCAGTACTTC.

The genes are TRBV5-1 and TRBJ1-2; D is possibly TRBD1 (6 bases). Trimming took 0 bases from V and 5 from J, leaving 11 bases between them. The CDR3 is 14 amino acids. Germline V lookup: CDR1 SGHRS, CDR2 YFSETQ. The CDR3 loop is CASSLGGQSYGYTF. As DNA, the CDR3 is TGCGCCAGCAGCTTGGGTGGACAGAGTTATGGCTACACCTTC.

J is TRBJ1-5 and V is TRBV27; D might be TRBD1 (5 bases). The CDR3 covers 15 residues. Trimming stripped 2 bases from V and 2 bases from J, with 10 bases between. Per the germline V gene, CDR1 is MNHEY and CDR2 is SMNVEV (reference sequence). The CDR3: CASSLVGEGNQPQHF. CDR3 bases: TGTGCCAGCAGTTTAGTGGGGGAGGGCAATCAGCCCCAGCATTTT.

The chain employs TRBV15 and TRBJ1-4; D not certain. This CDR3 region has 16 residues. Trimming stripped 0 bases from V and 1 base from J, with 9 bases between. Germline CDR1 and CDR2: LNHNV and YYDKDF (reference sequence). As DNA, the CDR3 is TGTGCCACCAGCAGAGATTTCTGGGGAACTAATGAAAAACTGTTTTTT. Amino acid sequence: CATSRDFWGTNEKLFF.

V gene TRBV20-1 combines with J gene TRBJ2-7, with 8 positions matching TRBD1. This CDR3 contains 15 residues. Looked up from germline, CDR1 is DFQATT and CDR2 is SNEGSKA (reference sequence). With V trimmed by 1 base and J by 5 bases, 10 bases remained unmatched. The CDR3 protein is CSARAPNRGNNEQYF. CDR3 sequence (DNA): TGCAGTGCTAGAGCCCCAAACAGGGGGAACAACGAGCAGTACTTC.

This chain uses TRBV29-1 with TRBJ2-5; 9 nucleotides match TRBD1. There are 14 residues in the CDR3. The trim removed 8 bases at V and 5 bases at J, leaving 12 bases unmatched. CDR1 and CDR2 from the germline V gene are SQVTM and ANQGSEA. The CDR3 DNA sequence: TGCAGCACGACTCCGGGACAGGGTCCCGAGACCCAGTACTTC. This translates into CSTTPGQGPETQYF.

The CDR3: CAIRTGSGANVLTF. CDR3 coding DNA: TGTGCCATTCGGACAGGGAGTGGGGCCAACGTCCTGACTTTC. The V gene is TRBV6-2 or TRBV6-3, the J gene TRBJ2-6; 8 nucleotides match TRBD1. The CDR3 spans 14 residues. Germline V gene lookup returns CDR1 MNHEY and CDR2 SVGEGT. J lost 3 bases, V lost 10 bases, and 5 bases had no gene match.

The chain recombines TRBV12-3 or TRBV12-4 with TRBJ2-1; 10 bases are a match to TRBD2. The CDR3 extends over 15 amino acids. V dropped 1 base and J dropped 7; count of bases not matched to a gene: 4. CDR3 nucleotide sequence: TGTGCCAGCAGTTTAGTCCAGCGGGGGGGGAATGAGCAGTTCTTC. Amino acids: CASSLVQRGGNEQFF.

This rearrangement joins TRBV3-1 to TRBJ1-1, with D possibly being TRBD1 (5 bases). The CDR3 covers 14 residues. Trimming cost V 0 bases and J 1 base, with 6 bases left between them. Germline loops: CDR1 LGHDT, CDR2 YNNKEL (reference sequence). Written as DNA, the CDR3 is TGTGCCAGCAGCCAAGAGGGGACGAACACTGAAGCTTTCTTT. Its translation is CASSQEGTNTEAFF.

V and J are TRBV5-4 and TRBJ1-6; no clear D. Trimming pared 4 bases from V and 12 bases from J, leaving 11 bases between. CDR1 is SGHNT and CDR2 is YYREEE in the germline V gene (reference sequence). This CDR3 has 12 residues. This CDR3 reads CASSQAGIPLHF. The DNA of the CDR3 is TGTGCCAGCAGCCAAGCCGGAATACCCCTCCACTTT.

The CDR3 sequence: CASRGTDRDEQFF. The DNA of the CDR3 is TGTGCCAGCAGGGGGACGGATCGGGATGAGCAGTTCTTC. The chain uses TRBV6-6 and TRBJ2-1; D may match TRBD1 or TRBD2 (5 bases each). CDR3 size: 13 residues. The germline V gene has CDR1 MNHNY and CDR2 SVGAGI (reference sequence). Trimming shortened V by 6 bases and J by 8 bases, and 14 bases separated the two germline ends.

The sample holds one count of this clonotype. This chain uses TRBV20-1 with TRBJ1-2; 8 bases line up with TRBD1. This CDR3 contains 18 residues. Germline lookup yields CDR1 DFQATT and CDR2 SNEGSKA (reference sequence). The V and J ends lost 0 bases and 8 bases, in that order; junction bases with no gene match: 20. The chain's CDR3 is CSARDMIGGQGLSGGYTF. In DNA form, the CDR3 reads TGCAGTGCTAGAGATATGATTGGCGGACAGGGCCTTAGCGGGGGCTACACCTTC.